Each of the 5 T cell receptor beta chains below was sequenced from the same sample in a study of OX40 agonist ivuxolimab in advanced cancers. Method: immunoSEQ multiplex PCR; TCRdb's copy keeps in-frame clones and lacks some. The sample yields about 27,000 clones, 70% to 85% seen once. This specimen was CD4+ or CD8+ T cells sorted from blood, taken in a trial of the OX40 agonist ivuxolimab. All receptors derive from an adult with an advanced solid tumor such as melanoma, head and neck, liver or kidney cancer.

The CDR3 DNA follows: TGTGCCAGCAGTTACTCGAGCGGATACTATGGCTACACCTTC. Protein product: CASSYSSGYYGYTF. The chain recombines TRBV6-5 with TRBJ1-2; the D is unclear. CDR1 MNHEY and CDR2 SVGAGI come from the germline V gene. V was shortened by 0 bases and J by 3 bases, with 8 bases between the two germline ends. The CDR3 runs 14 residues.

This clone was detected only a few times. The chain links TRBV15 to TRBJ1-5; D may be TRBD1 (6 bases). Trimming cost V 5 bases and J 3 bases, with 20 bases left between them. Looked up from germline, CDR1 is LNHNV and CDR2 is YYDKDF (reference sequence). The CDR3 consists of 17 residues. CDR3 residues: CATSRRGAGATNQPQHF. DNA for the CDR3: TGTGCCACCAGCCGTCGGGGGGCAGGGGCGACCAATCAGCCCCAGCATTTT. Together with reference TRBV15 and TRBJ1-5, the CDR3 gives the full variable domain: DAMVIQNPRYQVTQFGKPVTLSCSQTLNHNVMYWYQQKSSQAPKLLFHYYDKDFNNEADTPDNFQSRRPNTSFCFLDIRSPGLGDTAMYLCATSRRGAGATNQPQHFGDGTRLSIL.

The V call is TRBV13, the J call TRBJ2-7, with D possibly TRBD2 on 6 matching bases. The germline V gene encodes CDR1 PRHDT and CDR2 FYEKMQ (reference sequence). Trimming cost V 5 bases and J 2 bases, with 13 bases left between them. The CDR3 runs 14 residues. CDR3 loop: CASSPDYLTYEQYF. The CDR3, as DNA: TGTGCCAGCAGCCCGGACTACCTGACCTACGAGCAGTACTTC.

The chain couples TRBV10-3 to TRBJ1-2; 7 bases match TRBD1. V gave up 2 bases and J gave up 1 base; unmatched junction bases: 10. The length of the CDR3 is 17 residues. The germline V gene has CDR1 ENHRY and CDR2 SYGVKD. This chain's CDR3 is CAISETSLGGSNYGYTF. CDR3 coding DNA: TGTGCCATCAGTGAGACCTCCTTAGGGGGCAGTAACTATGGCTACACCTTC.

The rearrangement links TRBV27 to TRBJ2-7; TRBD2 matches 12 bases. This CDR3 spans 16 amino acids. V was pared by 2 bases and J by 4 bases, with 6 bases of the junction left unmatched. Germline assignment: CDR1 MNHEY and CDR2 SMNVEV (reference sequence). The CDR3 DNA reads TGTGCCAGCAGTTTAGGGGTAGGGACTAGCGGGTACGAGCAGTACTTC. Translation: CASSLGVGTSGYEQYF.